These 3 T cell receptor beta chains were sequenced from one sample in a study of CD8 T cells in Susac syndrome. Random-hexamer reverse transcription was applied to roughly 0.45 to 1 ug RNA. TCRdb re-analysed the immunoSEQ multiplex PCR reads in MiXCR, keeping a single row per CDR3 protein. The sample has roughly 400,000 distinct CDR3 sequences; roughly 85% are singletons. Sequenced: CD8+ T cells from PBMCs. The receptors here all came from a human donor with multiple sclerosis.

The chain recombines TRBV10-2 with TRBJ1-1; no clear D. V dropped 3 bases and J dropped 10 bases, with 21 bases sitting between them. CDR1 and CDR2 from the germline V gene are WSHSY and SAAADI. The CDR3 is 15 residues long. The CDR3 spells CASSDRVEGSWGAFF. CDR3 in DNA: TGCGCCAGCAGTGATAGGGTTGAAGGTTCTTGGGGAGCTTTCTTT.

The chain combines TRBV2 with TRBJ2-1, with D hard to call. Trimming left V 3 bases short and J 5 bases short, with 14 bases between. The CDR3 loop spans 15 amino acids. The V gene's germline CDR1 is SNHLY and CDR2 FYNNEI. CDR3 region: CASSDHGRLDNEQFF. The CDR3 DNA follows: TGTGCCAGCAGTGACCACGGCCGCTTGGACAATGAGCAGTTCTTC.

The gene calls are TRBV29-1 and TRBJ2-1; no clear D. The CDR3 has 12 residues. The germline V and J ends were trimmed by 4 bases and 5 bases, with 9 bases remaining between them. Germline loops: CDR1 SQVTM, CDR2 ANQGSEA. CDR3 region: CSVVTSHNEQFF. Here the CDR3 DNA reads TGCAGCGTTGTTACCAGCCACAATGAGCAGTTCTTC.